The 6 T cell receptor beta chains below were found in one sample sequenced in a study of response to subunit inactivated influenza vaccine. TCRdb passed the RT-PCR reads through MiXCR, listing each CDR3 protein once. The repertoire holds roughly 700,000 distinct CDR3 sequences, around 14% seen once, with around 10% in the top ten. Here the sequenced sample was PBMCs from blood, taken 11 to 12 days after vaccination. Every receptor here comes from a man aged 50 to 59 who received an inactivated influenza vaccine.

V and J are TRBV7-3 and TRBJ2-1; TRBD1 agrees at 7 bases. The germline V gene has CDR1 SGHTA and CDR2 FQGTGA. J gave up 6 bases and V 1 base, and 6 bases lay outside the gene matches. CDR3 size: 15 residues. In DNA form, the CDR3 reads TGTGCCAGCAGCTTAAGGGGGACAGAACCCAATGAGCAGTTCTTC. Its translation is CASSLRGTEPNEQFF.

This clonotype was seen a few times. The rearrangement uses TRBV12-3 or TRBV12-4 and TRBJ2-1; 8 nucleotides agree with TRBD1. The CDR3 contains 14 residues. Trimming removed 5 bases from V and 10 bases from J; junction bases left unmatched: 10. The CDR3 here is CASSPMTGEEEQFF. CDR3 bases: TGTGCCAGCAGTCCTATGACAGGGGAAGAAGAGCAGTTCTTC.

This clonotype was seen a few times. The chain recombines TRBV27 with TRBJ2-1; TRBD2 aligns across 10 bases. This CDR3 region has 15 residues. The J segment lost 6 bases and the V segment lost 5 bases, leaving 7 bases of the junction unmatched. In germline, CDR1 is MNHEY, CDR2 SMNVEV (reference sequence). The CDR3 loop is CASSITGTSVNEQFF. The CDR3 DNA sequence: TGTGCCAGCAGTATAACCGGGACTAGCGTCAATGAGCAGTTCTTC.

The sample holds many counts of this clonotype. The rearrangement links TRBV5-1 to TRBJ2-5, with 8 bases lining up with TRBD1. The V gene end was trimmed by 4 bases and the J gene end by 4 bases; junction bases not matched to a gene: 3. CDR1 and CDR2 from the germline V gene are SGHRS and YFSETQ. The CDR3 runs 13 residues. Written as DNA, the CDR3 is TGCGCCAGCAGCCCGGACAGGGTAGAGACCCAGTACTTC. Translating gives CASSPDRVETQYF.

The rearrangement uses TRBV6-1 and TRBJ2-1; D remains ambiguous. Per the germline V gene, CDR1 is MNHNS and CDR2 is SASEGT. The CDR3 spans 16 residues. V was cut by 6 bases and J by 0 bases, with 15 bases left in between. CDR3 sequence (DNA): TGTGCCAGCAGACCGACACAACGGAGCTCCTACAATGAGCAGTTCTTC. This gives the protein CASRPTQRSSYNEQFF.

The chain has TRBV20-1 and TRBJ2-2, with 7 positions matching TRBD1. After removal of 4 bases from V and 4 bases from J, the junction contained 6 bases not matched to a gene. The CDR3 consists of 14 residues. Germline-derived CDR1 and CDR2 are DFQATT and SNEGSKA (reference sequence). The CDR3 DNA reads as TGCAGTGCTATTGACAGGGTGGGCACCGGGGAGCTGTTTTTT. Protein sequence: CSAIDRVGTGELFF.